These 28 T cell receptor beta chains share one sample of origin, sequenced in a study of CXCR3-negative and CXCR3-positive naive CD8 T cells. Whole-study findings and limits: Higher TRB CDR3 hydrophobicity marked CXCR3-positive naive cells relative to CXCR3-negative naive cells.

5' RACE that incorporated UMI labels was used to prepare the TRB cDNA libraries. TCRdb re-called the 5' RACE reads and shows each CDR3 protein once, DNA omitted. The sample holds tens of thousands of distinct CDR3 sequences. Antigen specificity for these receptors is unknown. Sequencing was done on a sample of naive CXCR3+ CD8+ T cells from blood. As to subset: CD45RO-CCR7+CD27+CD95- naive CD8+ T cells expressing CXCR3 (TNR3+). Every receptor here comes from a human donor in good health. Some clones in this sample may be carry-over from other donors' samples.

The chain uses TRBV4-3 and TRBJ2-7; TCRdb reports TRBD1, a call that lacks DNA to check it against. CDR3 size: 13 residues. In germline, CDR1 is LGHNA, CDR2 YSLEER. CDR3 amino acids: CASSSTPGNEQYF.

This sequence joins TRBV29-1 and TRBJ1-1; the D call from TCRdb, TRBD1, cannot be confirmed without DNA. The CDR3 length is 14 residues. Germline CDR1 is SQVTM and CDR2 is ANQGSEA. CDR3 in amino acids: CSLTDRRPGTEAFF.

The rearrangement joins TRBV13 to TRBJ1-1; TCRdb selects TRBD1, and the lack of DNA leaves this call unchecked. The CDR3 is made up of 14 amino acids. Germline CDR1 is PRHDT and CDR2 is FYEKMQ (reference sequence). CDR3 sequence reads: CASSLTGMDTEAFF.

The V gene is TRBV20-1, the J gene TRBJ2-7; TCRdb lists TRBD1, though no DNA is available to test this call. The germline gives CDR1 DFQATT, CDR2 SNEGSKA (reference sequence). The CDR3 has 14 amino acids. The CDR3 is CSERGTENTYEQYF.

The chain combines TRBV11-3 with TRBJ2-3; there is no DNA to check the TCRdb D call of TRBD2. This CDR3 is built from 17 residues. CDR1 and CDR2 from the germline V gene are SGHNT and YENEEA. CDR3 residues: CASSPWTSGTSTDTQYF.

The rearrangement uses TRBV29-1 and TRBJ1-2; TCRdb lists TRBD1, though no DNA is available to test this call. This CDR3 contains 13 residues. Germline V CDR1 and CDR2: SQVTM, ANQGSEA. This chain's CDR3 is CSVELQGPYGYTF.

The chain combines TRBV28 with TRBJ1-1. CDR1 MDHEN and CDR2 SYDVKM come from the germline V gene. This CDR3 spans 16 amino acids. The CDR3 protein is CASSFPRTAPNTEAFF.

The chain is built from TRBV5-1 and TRBJ2-2; TCRdb names TRBD1, which stays unverified in the absence of DNA. CDR3 size: 15 residues. CDR1 SGHRS and CDR2 YFSETQ come from the germline V gene. CDR3: CASSLGTVNTGELFF.

J is TRBJ2-1 and V is TRBV5-5; TCRdb's D call, TRBD2, is unchecked because there is no DNA. This CDR3 contains 14 residues. The germline gives CDR1 SGHKS, CDR2 YYEKEE (reference sequence). CDR3 sequence reads: CASSPGVAGVEQFF.

The chain links TRBV19 to TRBJ1-4; TCRdb selects TRBD1, and the lack of DNA leaves this call unchecked. The CDR3 length is 14 residues. CDR1 and CDR2 from the germline V gene are LNHDA and SQIVND (reference sequence). The CDR3 protein is CASSGTSTNEKLFF.

The chain carries TRBV7-2 and TRBJ2-7; the TCRdb D gene call, TRBD1, has no DNA to confirm it. From germline, CDR1 is SGHTA and CDR2 FQGNSA. The CDR3 contains 13 residues. The CDR3 loop reads CASSFTGSYEQYF.

The chain uses TRBV6-2 or TRBV6-3 and TRBJ2-1. This CDR3 contains 15 residues. Germline V gives CDR1 MNHEY, CDR2 SVGEGT. The CDR3 sequence is CASSEETSAYNEQFF.

The V call is TRBV28, the J call TRBJ1-1; TCRdb's assignment of TRBD1 cannot be checked, as there is no DNA. Germline V gene lookup returns CDR1 MDHEN and CDR2 SYDVKM. The CDR3 extends over 15 amino acids. CDR3 loop: CAAQEPGQANTEAFF.

The rearrangement links TRBV20-1 to TRBJ2-7; TCRdb's assignment of TRBD1 cannot be checked, as there is no DNA. CDR3 length equals 19 residues. The V gene's germline CDR1 is DFQATT and CDR2 SNEGSKA (reference sequence). CDR3 protein: CSARVVGTGVNAVGYEQYF.

The rearrangement links TRBV5-1 to TRBJ2-6. The germline gives CDR1 SGHRS, CDR2 YFSETQ. CDR3 length equals 16 residues. The chain's CDR3 is CASSLAGISGANVLTF.

J is TRBJ2-7 and V is TRBV7-6; TCRdb's assignment of TRBD2 cannot be checked, as there is no DNA. This CDR3 region has 15 residues. Germline loops: CDR1 SGHVS, CDR2 FNYEAQ. CDR3 sequence: CASSLGPAVSYEQYF.

The gene calls are TRBV15 and TRBJ1-1; absent DNA, TCRdb's TRBD1 call cannot be checked. This CDR3 comprises 14 residues. Looked up from germline, CDR1 is LNHNV and CDR2 is YYDKDF (reference sequence). The CDR3 reads CATSSPDRDTEAFF.

The CDR3 loop is CSTSRERTGGLDEQFF. The chain links TRBV15 to TRBJ2-1; TCRdb's assignment of TRBD1 cannot be checked, as there is no DNA. This CDR3 region has 16 residues. Per germline, CDR1 LNHNV and CDR2 YYDKDF (reference sequence).

J is TRBJ2-7 and V is TRBV6-2 or TRBV6-3. Germline lookup yields CDR1 MNHEY and CDR2 SVGEGT. This CDR3 contains 14 residues. CDR3: CASSWGTRLYEQYF.

This chain connects TRBV15 to TRBJ1-1; TCRdb names TRBD1, which stays unverified in the absence of DNA. Germline CDR1 is LNHNV and CDR2 is YYDKDF (reference sequence). This CDR3 is 14 amino acids long. The CDR3 region is CATSTGQSNTEAFF. Drawing the rest from reference TRBV15 and TRBJ1-1, the complete variable domain is DAMVIQNPRYQVTQFGKPVTLSCSQTLNHNVMYWYQQKSSQAPKLLFHYYDKDFNNEADTPDNFQSRRPNTSFCFLDIRSPGLGDTAMYLCATSTGQSNTEAFFGQGTRLTVV.

V usage is TRBV7-2 and J usage is TRBJ2-7; checking the TCRdb D call of TRBD1 is not possible without DNA. Germline V gene data show CDR1 as SGHTA and CDR2 as FQGNSA. The CDR3 has 14 residues. The CDR3 loop reads CASSLKGRDYEQYF. Combining the CDR3 with reference TRBV7-2 and TRBJ2-7 gives the whole variable domain GAGVSQSPSNKVTEKGKDVELRCDPISGHTALYWYRQSLGQGLEFLIYFQGNSAPDKSGLPSDRFSAERTGGSVSTLTIQRTQQEDSAVYLCASSLKGRDYEQYFGPGTRLTVT.

The V call is TRBV7-9, the J call TRBJ2-3; the TRBD1 assignment by TCRdb is unverifiable without DNA. Germline loops: CDR1 SEHNR, CDR2 FQNEAQ (reference sequence). The CDR3 has 12 amino acids. The CDR3 protein is CASSFWGDTQYF.

The genes are TRBV29-1 and TRBJ2-1; TCRdb's assignment of TRBD1 cannot be checked, as there is no DNA. The CDR3 consists of 12 residues. The germline gives CDR1 SQVTM, CDR2 ANQGSEA. CDR3 sequence reads: CSGRDSYNEQFF.

The chain employs TRBV11-2 and TRBJ2-2. This CDR3 has 12 residues. The germline V gene has CDR1 SGHAT and CDR2 FQNNGV. The CDR3 spells CASSSGAGELFF.

The genes are TRBV20-1 and TRBJ1-3; TCRdb picks TRBD1, but there is no DNA to check that call. Germline assignment: CDR1 DFQATT and CDR2 SNEGSKA (reference sequence). The CDR3 is 13 amino acids. CDR3 residues: CSARTGDGNTIYF.

The chain links TRBV4-3 to TRBJ2-7; TCRdb reports TRBD1, a call that lacks DNA to check it against. There are 15 residues in the CDR3. Germline V lookup: CDR1 LGHNA, CDR2 YSLEER. CDR3 region: CASSQDLAGDYEQYF.

This rearrangement joins TRBV28 to TRBJ2-3; lacking DNA, the TRBD1 call made by TCRdb goes unchecked. Looked up from germline, CDR1 is MDHEN and CDR2 is SYDVKM. CDR3 size: 15 residues. The CDR3 here is CASRPGTGGADTQYF.

The chain recombines TRBV5-6 with TRBJ2-4; TCRdb names TRBD2, which stays unverified in the absence of DNA. CDR1 SGHDT and CDR2 YYEEEE come from the germline V gene. This CDR3 comprises 17 residues. CDR3 sequence reads: CASSSIARTLAKNIQYF. Based on the CDR3 plus reference TRBV5-6 and TRBJ2-4, the full variable domain is DAGVTQSPTHLIKTRGQQVTLRCSPKSGHDTVSWYQQALGQGPQFIFQYYEEEERQRGNFPDRFSGHQFPNYSSELNVNALLLGDSALYLCASSSIARTLAKNIQYFGAGTRLSVL.